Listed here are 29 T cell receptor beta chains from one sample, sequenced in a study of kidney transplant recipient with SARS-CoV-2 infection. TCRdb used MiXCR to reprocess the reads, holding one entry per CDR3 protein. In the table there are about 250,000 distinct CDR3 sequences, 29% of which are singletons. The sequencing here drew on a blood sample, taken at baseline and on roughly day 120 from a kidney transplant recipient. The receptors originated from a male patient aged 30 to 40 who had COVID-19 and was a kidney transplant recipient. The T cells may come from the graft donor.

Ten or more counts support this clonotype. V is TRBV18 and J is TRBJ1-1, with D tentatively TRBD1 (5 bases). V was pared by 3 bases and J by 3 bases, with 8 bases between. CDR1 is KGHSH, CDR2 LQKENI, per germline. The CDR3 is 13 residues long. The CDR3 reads CASSPQGYTEAFF. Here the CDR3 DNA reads TGTGCCAGCTCACCCCAGGGTTACACTGAAGCTTTCTTT.

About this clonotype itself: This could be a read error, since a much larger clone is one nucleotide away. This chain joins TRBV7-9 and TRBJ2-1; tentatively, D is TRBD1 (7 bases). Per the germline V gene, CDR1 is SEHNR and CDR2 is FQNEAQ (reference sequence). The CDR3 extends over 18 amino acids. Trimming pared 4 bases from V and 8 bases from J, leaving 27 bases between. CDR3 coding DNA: TGTGCCAGCAGCTGGGCCCCGCGAGGGCAGGGGGGCCCCCATGAGCAGTTCTTC. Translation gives CASSWAPRGQGGPHEQFF. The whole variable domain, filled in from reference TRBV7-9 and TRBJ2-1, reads DTGVSQNPRHKITKRGQNVTFRCDPISEHNRLYWYRQTLGQGPEFLTYFQNEAQLEKSRLLSDRFSAERPKGSFSTLEIQRTEQGDSAMYLCASSWAPRGQGGPHEQFFGPGTRLTVL.

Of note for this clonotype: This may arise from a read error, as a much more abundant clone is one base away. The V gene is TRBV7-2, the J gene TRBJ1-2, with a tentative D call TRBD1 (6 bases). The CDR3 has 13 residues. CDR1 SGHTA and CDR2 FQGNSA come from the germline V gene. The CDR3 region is CASRATGTYDYTF. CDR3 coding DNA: TGTGCCAGCAGGGCTACAGGGACCTATGACTACACCTTC. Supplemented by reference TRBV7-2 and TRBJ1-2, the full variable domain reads GAGVSQSPSNKVTEKGKDVELRCDPISGHTALYWYRQSLGQGLEFLIYFQGNSAPDKSGLPSDRFSAERTGGSVSTLTIQRTQQEDSAVYLCASRATGTYDYTFGSGTRLTVV.

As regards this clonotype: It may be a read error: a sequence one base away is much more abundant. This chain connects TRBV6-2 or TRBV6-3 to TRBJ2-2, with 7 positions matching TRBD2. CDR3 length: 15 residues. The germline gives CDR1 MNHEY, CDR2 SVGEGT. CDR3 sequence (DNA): TGTGACAGCTCCCGGCGGGAGCCGAACACCGGGGAGCTGTTTTTT. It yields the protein CDSSRREPNTGELFF.

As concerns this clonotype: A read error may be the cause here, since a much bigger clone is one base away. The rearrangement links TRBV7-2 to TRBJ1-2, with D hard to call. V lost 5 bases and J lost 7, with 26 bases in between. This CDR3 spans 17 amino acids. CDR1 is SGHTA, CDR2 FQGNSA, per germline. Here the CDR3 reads CASSERYRDGKTCGYTF. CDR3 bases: TGTGCCAGCAGCGAGCGTTACAGAGACGGAAAGACCTGTGGCTACACCTTC.

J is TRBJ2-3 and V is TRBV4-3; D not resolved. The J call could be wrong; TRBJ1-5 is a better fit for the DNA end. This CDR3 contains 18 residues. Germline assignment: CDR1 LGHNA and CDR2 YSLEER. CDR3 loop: CASSQDRLAGGSTDTQHF. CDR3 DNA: TGCGCCAGCAGCCAAGATCGACTAGCGGGAGGTAGCACAGATACGCAGCATTTT.

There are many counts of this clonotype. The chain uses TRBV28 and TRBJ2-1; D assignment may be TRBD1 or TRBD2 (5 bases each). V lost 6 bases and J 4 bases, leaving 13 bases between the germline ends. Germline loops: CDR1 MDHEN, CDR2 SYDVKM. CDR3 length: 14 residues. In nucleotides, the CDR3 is TGTGCCAGCAGCCTAGGGGACGGATACAATGAGCAGTTCTTC. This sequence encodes CASSLGDGYNEQFF.

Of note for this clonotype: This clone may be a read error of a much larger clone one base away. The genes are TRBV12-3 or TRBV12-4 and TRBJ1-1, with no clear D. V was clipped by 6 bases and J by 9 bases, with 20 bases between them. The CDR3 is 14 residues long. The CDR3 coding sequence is TGTGCCAGCAGCCTGTTGGCAGGAAGAGAAAAAGCTTTCTTT. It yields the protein CASSLLAGREKAFF.

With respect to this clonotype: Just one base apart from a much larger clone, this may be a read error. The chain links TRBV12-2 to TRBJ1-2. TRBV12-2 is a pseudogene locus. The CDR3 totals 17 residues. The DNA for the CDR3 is TGTGCAAGTCGCTGGAAGGAGACTCCACGAAAGACCTATGGCTACACCTTC. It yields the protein CASRWKETPRKTYGYTF.

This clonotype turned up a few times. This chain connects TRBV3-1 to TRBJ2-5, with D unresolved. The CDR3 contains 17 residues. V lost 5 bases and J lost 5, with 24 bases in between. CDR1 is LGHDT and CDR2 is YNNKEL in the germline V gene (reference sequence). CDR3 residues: CASSCLCPISFSETQYF. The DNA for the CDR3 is TGTGCCAGCAGCTGTTTATGTCCCATTTCTTTCTCTGAGACCCAGTACTTC.

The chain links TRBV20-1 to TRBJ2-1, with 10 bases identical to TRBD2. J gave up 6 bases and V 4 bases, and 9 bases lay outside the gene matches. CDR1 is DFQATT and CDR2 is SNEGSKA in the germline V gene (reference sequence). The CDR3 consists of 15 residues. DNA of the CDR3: TGCAGTGCTAAAACCGGACTAGCGGTCTTCAATGAGCAGTTCTTC. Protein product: CSAKTGLAVFNEQFF.

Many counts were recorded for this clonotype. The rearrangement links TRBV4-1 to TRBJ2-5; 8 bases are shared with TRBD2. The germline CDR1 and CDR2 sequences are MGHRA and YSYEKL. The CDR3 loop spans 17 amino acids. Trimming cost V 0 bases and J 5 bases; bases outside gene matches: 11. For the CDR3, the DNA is TGCGCCAGCAGCCAAGACCAACTAGCGGCCCAGGGGGAGACCCAGTACTTC. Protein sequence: CASSQDQLAAQGETQYF.

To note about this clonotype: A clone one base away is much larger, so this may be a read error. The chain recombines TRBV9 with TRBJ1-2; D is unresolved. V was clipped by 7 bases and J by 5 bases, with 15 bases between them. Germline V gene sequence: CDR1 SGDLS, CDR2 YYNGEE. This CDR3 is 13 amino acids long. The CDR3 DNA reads TGTGCCAGCGGCGCTAAAGGATCATATGGCTACACCTTC. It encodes CASGAKGSYGYTF.

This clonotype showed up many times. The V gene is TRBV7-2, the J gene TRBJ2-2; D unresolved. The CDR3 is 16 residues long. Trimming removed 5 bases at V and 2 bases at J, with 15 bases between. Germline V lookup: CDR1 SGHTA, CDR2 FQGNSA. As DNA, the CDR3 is TGTGCCAGCAGCAAACGAACTCCCGGAAACACCGGGGAGCTGTTTTTT. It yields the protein CASSKRTPGNTGELFF.

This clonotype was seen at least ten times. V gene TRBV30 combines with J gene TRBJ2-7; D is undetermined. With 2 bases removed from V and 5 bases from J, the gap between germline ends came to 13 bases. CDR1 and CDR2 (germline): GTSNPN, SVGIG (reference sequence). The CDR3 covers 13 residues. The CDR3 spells CAWSQTPVDEQYF. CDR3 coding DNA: TGTGCCTGGAGTCAGACGCCGGTTGACGAGCAGTACTTC. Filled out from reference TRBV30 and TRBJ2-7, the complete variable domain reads SQTIHQWPATLVQPVGSPLSLECTVEGTSNPNLYWYRQAAGRGLQLLFYSVGIGQISSEVPQNLSASRPQDRQFILSSKKLLLSDSGFYLCAWSQTPVDEQYFGPGTRLTVT.

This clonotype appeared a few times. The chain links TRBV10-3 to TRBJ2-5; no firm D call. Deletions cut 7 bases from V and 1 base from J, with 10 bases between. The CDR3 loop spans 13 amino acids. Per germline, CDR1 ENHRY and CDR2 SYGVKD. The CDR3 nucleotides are TGTGCCATCACCGACTCGTCCCAAGAGACCCAGTACTTC. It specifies CAITDSSQETQYF.

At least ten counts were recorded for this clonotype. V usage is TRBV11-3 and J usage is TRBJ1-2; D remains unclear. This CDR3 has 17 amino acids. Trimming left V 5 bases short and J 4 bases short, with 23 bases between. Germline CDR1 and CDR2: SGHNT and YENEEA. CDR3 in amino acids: CASSLRYDLGKTYGYTF. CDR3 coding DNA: TGTGCCAGCAGCCTTCGCTACGATCTCGGAAAGACCTATGGCTACACCTTC. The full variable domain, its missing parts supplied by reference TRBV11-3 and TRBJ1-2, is EAGVVQSPRYKIIEKKQPVAFWCNPISGHNTLYWYLQNLGQGPELLIRYENEEAVDDSQLPKDRFSAERLKGVDSTLKIQPAELGDSAVYLCASSLRYDLGKTYGYTFGSGTRLTVV.

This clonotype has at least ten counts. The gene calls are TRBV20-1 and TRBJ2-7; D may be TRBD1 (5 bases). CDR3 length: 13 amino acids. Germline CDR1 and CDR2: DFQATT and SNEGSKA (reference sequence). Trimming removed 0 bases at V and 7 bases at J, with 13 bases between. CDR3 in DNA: TGCAGTGCTAGAGATTTGACAGTACGGGAGCAGTACTTC. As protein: CSARDLTVREQYF.

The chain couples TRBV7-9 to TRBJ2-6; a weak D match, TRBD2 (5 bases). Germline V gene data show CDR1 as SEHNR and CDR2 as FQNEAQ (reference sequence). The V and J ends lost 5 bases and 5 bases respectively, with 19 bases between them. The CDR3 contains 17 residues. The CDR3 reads CASSPGPRAGRANVLTF. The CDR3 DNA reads TGTGCCAGCAGCCCAGGACCGAGGGCGGGTAGGGCCAACGTCCTGACTTTC. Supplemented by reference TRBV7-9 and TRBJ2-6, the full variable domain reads DTGVSQNPRHKITKRGQNVTFRCDPISEHNRLYWYRQTLGQGPEFLTYFQNEAQLEKSRLLSDRFSAERPKGSFSTLEIQRTEQGDSAMYLCASSPGPRAGRANVLTFGAGSRLTVL.

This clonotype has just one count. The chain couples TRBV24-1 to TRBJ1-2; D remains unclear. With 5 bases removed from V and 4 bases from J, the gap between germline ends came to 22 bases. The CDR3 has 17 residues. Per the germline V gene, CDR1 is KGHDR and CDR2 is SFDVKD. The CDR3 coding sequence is TGTGCCACCAGTGGCTGCGTTAGTACCAGAAAGACCTATGGCTACACCTTC. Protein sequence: CATSGCVSTRKTYGYTF.

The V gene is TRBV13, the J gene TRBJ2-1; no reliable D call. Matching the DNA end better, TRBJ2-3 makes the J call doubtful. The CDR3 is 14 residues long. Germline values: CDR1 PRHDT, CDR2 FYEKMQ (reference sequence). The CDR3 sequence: CAARRRGNTDTQYF. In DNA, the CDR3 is TGTGCCGCCCGGAGACGAGGCAACACAGATACGCAGTATTTT.

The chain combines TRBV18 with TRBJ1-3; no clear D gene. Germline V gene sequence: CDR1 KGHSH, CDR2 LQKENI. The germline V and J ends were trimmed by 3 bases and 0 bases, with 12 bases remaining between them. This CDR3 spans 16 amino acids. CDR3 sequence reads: CASSPSPVYSGNTIYF. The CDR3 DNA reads TGTGCCAGCTCACCCAGCCCGGTTTACTCTGGAAACACCATATATTTT.

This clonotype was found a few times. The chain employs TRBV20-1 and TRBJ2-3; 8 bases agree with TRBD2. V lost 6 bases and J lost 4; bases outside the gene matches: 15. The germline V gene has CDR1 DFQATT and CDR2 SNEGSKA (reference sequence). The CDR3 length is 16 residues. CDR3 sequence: CSAFPASGRVADTQYF. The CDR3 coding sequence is TGCAGTGCCTTCCCTGCTAGCGGGCGAGTTGCAGATACGCAGTATTTT.

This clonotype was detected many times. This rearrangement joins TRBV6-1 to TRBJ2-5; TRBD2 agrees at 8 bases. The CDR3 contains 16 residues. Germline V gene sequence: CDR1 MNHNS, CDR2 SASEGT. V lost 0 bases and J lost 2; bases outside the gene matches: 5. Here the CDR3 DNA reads TGTGCCAGCAGTGAAGCTGGAGCGGGAGATCAAGAGACCCAGTACTTC. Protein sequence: CASSEAGAGDQETQYF.

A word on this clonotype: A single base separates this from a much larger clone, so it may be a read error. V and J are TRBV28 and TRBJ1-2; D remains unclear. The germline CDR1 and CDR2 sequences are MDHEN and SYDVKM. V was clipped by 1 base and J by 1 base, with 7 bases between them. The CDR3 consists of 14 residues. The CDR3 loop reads CASSLFSNNYGYTF. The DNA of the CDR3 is TGTGCCAGCAGTTTATTCAGTAATAACTATGGCTACACCTTC.

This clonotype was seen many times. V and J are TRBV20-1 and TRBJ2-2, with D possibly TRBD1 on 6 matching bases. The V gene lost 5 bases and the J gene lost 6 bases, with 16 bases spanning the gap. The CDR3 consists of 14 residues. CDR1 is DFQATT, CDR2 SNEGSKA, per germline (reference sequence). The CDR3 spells CSASDRIDAGELFF. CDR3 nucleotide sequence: TGCAGTGCTTCGGACAGAATAGACGCCGGGGAGCTGTTTTTT.

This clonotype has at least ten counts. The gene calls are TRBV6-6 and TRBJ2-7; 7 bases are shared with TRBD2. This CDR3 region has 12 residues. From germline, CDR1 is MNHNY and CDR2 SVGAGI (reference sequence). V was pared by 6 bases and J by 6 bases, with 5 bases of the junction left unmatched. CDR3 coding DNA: TGTGCCAGCAGCGCCACTAGCGTCGAGCAGTACTTC. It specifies CASSATSVEQYF.

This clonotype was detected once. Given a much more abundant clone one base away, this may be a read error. CDR3 DNA: TGTGCCAATAGTCCCCCACCCGCCGGGGAGCTGTTTTTT. It encodes CANSPPPAGELFF. The rearrangement joins TRBV19 to TRBJ2-2; no clear D. Germline values: CDR1 LNHDA, CDR2 SQIVND (reference sequence). The CDR3 is made up of 13 amino acids.

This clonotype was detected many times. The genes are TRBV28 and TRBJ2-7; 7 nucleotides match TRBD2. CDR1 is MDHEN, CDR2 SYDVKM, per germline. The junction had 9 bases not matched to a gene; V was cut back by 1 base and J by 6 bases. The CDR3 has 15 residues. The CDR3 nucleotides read TGTGCCAGCAGTTTATTCTGGCGGGAGTGGTCCGAGCAGTACTTC. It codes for CASSLFWREWSEQYF.